This T cell receptor beta chain was captured by sequencing in a study of cytomegalovirus exposure and HLA in healthy donors. Study context: An earlier analysis found 120 million or so unique TCR beta sequences from approximately 200 million T cells.

PCR used 60 Vbeta primers and 13 Jbeta primers. Assay used: immunoSEQ multiplex PCR; TCRdb lists only in-frame clones, some missing. This sample carries 180,000 or so clones, over 65% of them seen once, and the ten largest clones take 0.098%. The germline V gene has CDR1 SEHNR and CDR2 FQNEAQ (reference sequence). J was trimmed by 3 bases and V by 7 bases; bases with no gene match: 14. This CDR3 is built from 17 residues. A note on this clone: Antigen unknown.

Overall study results and limits: HLA alleles were associated with fewer than 20,000 TCR beta sequences in a later analysis at 0.05 false discovery rate.

This sequence originates from a boy younger than 10 in good health and CMV-seronegative. The rearrangement joins TRBV7-9 to TRBJ2-1; 8 bases map to TRBD2. The sample taken for sequencing was PBMCs. The CDR3 spells CASIRSSGSIYYNEQFF. CDR3 in DNA: TGTGCCAGCATCAGGTCTAGCGGGTCGATCTACTACAATGAGCAGTTCTTC.